Presented here are 25 T cell receptor beta chains from one specimen sequenced in a study of shared clonotypes between healthy human individuals. The repertoire was sequenced with immunoSEQ multiplex PCR; TCRdb's copy has only in-frame clones and lacks some. The repertoire holds around 700,000 clones, with approximately 74% as singletons. Specimen: memory CD4+ T cells sorted from blood. Subset: CD45RA-negative fraction. The receptors derive from a woman younger than 45 in good health.

This clone was seen only a few times. The chain is built from TRBV28 and TRBJ1-5; 7 positions match TRBD1. The CDR3 length is 14 residues. The junction had 3 bases not matched to a gene; V was cut back by 5 bases and J by 2 bases. Looked up from germline, CDR1 is MDHEN and CDR2 is SYDVKM. The CDR3 sequence: CASSVGTGNQPQHF. The CDR3 DNA reads TGTGCCAGCAGTGTGGGGACAGGCAATCAGCCCCAGCATTTT.

This sequence joins TRBV6-6 and TRBJ2-3; D uncertain. The CDR3 has 15 amino acids. The germline V gene has CDR1 MNHNY and CDR2 SVGAGI (reference sequence). Trimming took off 7 bases at V and 3 bases at J, with 17 bases between the two ends. The CDR3 DNA sequence: TGTGCCAGCACCCAACCCGGCCGCGGTACAGATACGCAGTATTTT. Amino acid sequence: CASTQPGRGTDTQYF.

About this clone itself: Other DNA sequences from this sample encode an identical CDR3 as well. The gene calls are TRBV27 and TRBJ2-7; D is unclear. This CDR3 has 12 residues. Trimming took off 4 bases at V and 0 bases at J, with 4 bases between the two ends. Germline CDR1 and CDR2: MNHEY and SMNVEV (reference sequence). The CDR3 loop reads CASSSNSYEQYF. CDR3 nucleotide sequence: TGTGCCAGCAGTTCTAACTCCTACGAGCAGTACTTC.

The CDR3 reads CASSFTGKRADTQYF. Here the CDR3 DNA reads TGTGCCAGCAGCTTTACCGGGAAGAGGGCAGATACGCAGTATTTT. The chain links TRBV7-2 to TRBJ2-3; the D gene is possibly TRBD2 (5 bases). V dropped 3 bases and J dropped 4 bases, with 14 bases sitting between them. CDR3 length equals 15 residues. The germline gives CDR1 SGHTA, CDR2 FQGNSA.

The chain carries TRBV2 and TRBJ1-4, with D tentatively TRBD1 (5 bases). The CDR3 loop spans 14 amino acids. Germline lookup yields CDR1 SNHLY and CDR2 FYNNEI. Trimming took off 7 bases at V and 4 bases at J, with 13 bases between the two ends. The CDR3 reads CASNPGPFNEKLFF. CDR3 coding DNA: TGTGCCAGCAATCCGGGACCCTTTAATGAAAAACTGTTTTTT. Full variable domain (remainder filled in from reference TRBV2 and TRBJ1-4): EPEVTQTPSHQVTQMGQEVILRCVPISNHLYFYWYRQILGQKVEFLVSFYNNEISEKSEIFDDQFSVERPDGSNFTLKIRSTKLEDSAMYFCASNPGPFNEKLFFGSGTQLSVL.

V and J are TRBV2 and TRBJ2-5; D gene unclear. V lost 7 bases, J lost 6 bases, and 21 bases lay in between. There are 15 residues in the CDR3. Germline assignment: CDR1 SNHLY and CDR2 FYNNEI. Here the CDR3 reads CASTGSSPSGKTQYF. For the CDR3, the DNA is TGTGCCAGCACGGGTAGCAGCCCGAGTGGAAAGACCCAGTACTTC.

V is TRBV10-1 and J is TRBJ1-1; D might be TRBD1 (5 bases). CDR1 is WNHNN and CDR2 is SYGVQD in the germline V gene (reference sequence). This CDR3 spans 11 amino acids. V shed 10 bases and J shed 7 bases, with 13 bases lying between them. CDR3 region: CATKKDNEAFF. CDR3 nucleotide sequence: TGCGCCACCAAAAAGGACAATGAAGCTTTCTTT.

V is TRBV29-1 and J is TRBJ2-1; D gene unclear. The V gene's germline CDR1 is SQVTM and CDR2 ANQGSEA. The CDR3 length is 14 residues. V dropped 4 bases and J dropped 1 base, with 11 bases sitting between them. The CDR3 reads CSVADRTSYNEQFF. The CDR3 DNA is TGCAGCGTTGCGGACCGAACATCCTACAATGAGCAGTTCTTC.

This clone was recorded once. The chain links TRBV5-1 to TRBJ1-2, with D perhaps matching TRBD1 (6 bases). Germline V gene sequence: CDR1 SGHRS, CDR2 YFSETQ. Trimming left V 2 bases short and J 8 bases short, with 19 bases between. The CDR3 runs 15 residues. This chain's CDR3 is CASSFQSRQAAGYTF. The CDR3 coding sequence is TGCGCCAGCAGCTTTCAATCCCGACAGGCCGCCGGCTACACCTTC.

The J gene is TRBJ2-7, the V gene TRBV18, with D unclear. The CDR3 extends over 16 amino acids. V gave up 3 bases and J gave up 2 bases, with 17 bases separating them. Germline assignment: CDR1 KGHSH and CDR2 LQKENI. DNA for the CDR3: TGTGCCAGCTCACCCTCAGGCGGACCCTATCCCTACGAGCAGTACTTC. Encoded protein: CASSPSGGPYPYEQYF.

The J gene is TRBJ2-7, the V gene TRBV6-5; 9 bases match TRBD1. Germline V CDR1 and CDR2: MNHEY, SVGAGI. With V trimmed by 0 bases and J by 7 bases, 7 bases remained unmatched. This CDR3 comprises 15 residues. The CDR3, as DNA: TGTGCCAGCAGTTACTCGAACAGGGGGCGAGGAGAGCAGTACTTC. Translated, it gives CASSYSNRGRGEQYF.

The chain has TRBV6-5 and TRBJ2-7; D could derive from TRBD1 or TRBD2 (6 bases each). Germline CDR1 is MNHEY and CDR2 is SVGAGI. Trimming took off 3 bases at V and 10 bases at J, with 10 bases between the two ends. The CDR3 extends over 11 amino acids. The CDR3 nucleotides are TGTGCCAGCAGTTATGGAGGGGGACAGTACTTC. It specifies CASSYGGGQYF.

This chain connects TRBV7-6 to TRBJ2-1; 10 nucleotides agree with TRBD2. Germline CDR1 SGHVS, CDR2 FNYEAQ. With V trimmed by 1 base and J by 3 bases, 9 bases remained unmatched. CDR3 size: 18 residues. This chain's CDR3 is CASSLVVVGLASYNEQFF. The CDR3, as DNA: TGTGCCAGCAGCTTAGTTGTAGTGGGACTAGCGAGCTACAATGAGCAGTTCTTC.

The chain combines TRBV10-2 with TRBJ2-3; 14 bases line up with TRBD2. The CDR3 is 17 amino acids. In germline, CDR1 is WSHSY, CDR2 SAAADI. With 6 bases clipped from V and 6 bases from J, the junction kept 11 bases outside the gene matches. CDR3 amino acids: CASREKTSGRARDTQYF. DNA of the CDR3: TGCGCCAGCAGGGAAAAGACTAGCGGGAGGGCTAGGGATACGCAGTATTTT.

The chain couples TRBV4-1 to TRBJ2-5, with D possibly matching TRBD2 (5 bases). The end of the DNA aligns better with TRBJ2-7, so the J call may be wrong. CDR3 length: 15 amino acids. CDR1 and CDR2 (germline): MGHRA, YSYEKL. CDR3 region: CASSQEGGGWGEQYF. The CDR3 DNA follows: TGCGCCAGCAGCCAAGAAGGCGGAGGCTGGGGCGAGCAGTACTTC.

This clone was observed a single time. The gene calls are TRBV19 and TRBJ2-1, with a possible D match to TRBD2 (5 bases). The germline CDR1 and CDR2 sequences are LNHDA and SQIVND (reference sequence). Trimming left V 3 bases short and J 6 bases short, with 6 bases between. The CDR3 covers 12 residues. DNA for the CDR3: TGTGCCAGTAGTATCGGAGGCAATGAGCAGTTCTTC. This translates into CASSIGGNEQFF.

The CDR3 spells CASSPRQFQETQYF. The DNA of the CDR3 is TGTGCCAGCTCTCCGCGACAGTTTCAAGAGACCCAGTACTTC. The chain uses TRBV18 and TRBJ2-5; TRBD1 might be the D (5 bases). V lost 6 bases and J 2 bases, leaving 13 bases between the germline ends. This CDR3 is built from 14 residues. CDR1 is KGHSH and CDR2 is LQKENI in the germline V gene.

The V call is TRBV29-1, the J call TRBJ1-1; D remains ambiguous. Trimming removed 3 bases from V and 0 bases from J, with 8 bases in between. From germline, CDR1 is SQVTM and CDR2 ANQGSEA. The length of the CDR3 is 13 residues. The CDR3 loop reads CSVDQSMNTEAFF. In nucleotides, the CDR3 is TGCAGCGTTGACCAGAGCATGAACACTGAAGCTTTCTTT.

This clone was found a few times. V usage is TRBV7-9 and J usage is TRBJ2-1; D not resolved. Germline V gene sequence: CDR1 SEHNR, CDR2 FQNEAQ (reference sequence). V lost 5 bases, J lost 6 bases, and 14 bases lay in between. This CDR3 contains 14 residues. The CDR3 loop is CASSPVNDGNEQFF. The CDR3 DNA follows: TGTGCCAGCAGCCCGGTGAACGACGGCAATGAGCAGTTCTTC.

This clone was detected only a few times. CDR3 sequence: CASSLTGTSGYNEQFF. The CDR3 DNA reads TGTGCCAGCAGTCTTACAGGGACTAGCGGATACAATGAGCAGTTCTTC. This rearrangement joins TRBV27 to TRBJ2-1; 11 bases align to TRBD2. Unmatched junction bases numbered 7, after V lost 5 bases and J lost 4 bases. In germline, CDR1 is MNHEY, CDR2 SMNVEV (reference sequence). The CDR3 is 16 amino acids.

The CDR3 loop is CASSVVTGGAGEAFF. DNA of the CDR3: TGCGCCAGCAGCGTGGTGACAGGGGGCGCCGGTGAAGCTTTCTTT. The J gene is TRBJ1-1, the V gene TRBV5-1, with 10 bases lining up with TRBD1. The V gene's germline CDR1 is SGHRS and CDR2 YFSETQ. The CDR3 is 15 amino acids. Losses at the gene ends were 4 bases for V and 7 bases for J; bases not matched to a gene: 10.

This clone has only a few counts. The chain links TRBV5-6 to TRBJ1-2, with no clear D. Trimming took 6 bases from V and 8 from J, leaving 14 bases between them. This CDR3 has 12 residues. Germline-derived CDR1 and CDR2 are SGHDT and YYEEEE. The CDR3 DNA sequence: TGTGCCAGCAAAAAACTGCTTATGGGCTACACCTTC. Protein: CASKKLLMGYTF.

Details on this clone: With a much larger clone just one base away, this may be a read error. J is TRBJ2-3 and V is TRBV11-2, with unresolved D. The V gene's germline CDR1 is SGHAT and CDR2 FQNNGV. The CDR3 contains 12 residues. V lost 6 bases and J 0 bases, leaving 4 bases between the germline ends. The CDR3 bases are TGTGCCAGCAGGTCTAGCACAGATACGCAGTATTTT. This gives the protein CASRSSTDTQYF.

This chain links TRBV14 with TRBJ1-1; 7 bases fit TRBD1. CDR3 size: 13 residues. CDR1 and CDR2 (germline): SGHDN, FVKESK. The trim removed 3 bases at V and 10 bases at J, leaving 8 bases unmatched. CDR3 region: CASSQIRGSAAFF. In DNA, the CDR3 is TGTGCCAGCAGCCAGATCAGGGGGTCAGCAGCTTTCTTT.

The rearrangement links TRBV18 to TRBJ2-1; TRBD1 matches at 9 bases. Germline V lookup: CDR1 KGHSH, CDR2 LQKENI. V shed 3 bases and J 5 bases; nucleotides not matched to a gene: 5. This CDR3 comprises 15 residues. CDR3 sequence reads: CASSPMGTGNNEQFF. Written as DNA, the CDR3 is TGTGCCAGCTCACCTATGGGGACAGGGAACAATGAGCAGTTCTTC.